This T cell receptor (beta chain) stems from a study of T cells in Graves' hyperthyroidism and ophthalmopathy. The sample holds a few counts of this clonotype. The length of the CDR3 is 18 residues. Trimming cost V 5 bases and J 3 bases, with 24 bases left between them. Germline V gene data show CDR1 as SEHNR and CDR2 as FQNEAQ (reference sequence). Disease lasting under 3 months, a NOSPECS grade of at least 4, and a Clinical Activity Score of at least 3 were features of the ophthalmopathy patients. RNA transcripts served as the template for amplifying TCR beta CDR3 regions. Initially, a first-round RT-PCR of the TCR CDR3 employed the HTBI primer set. TCRdb used MiXCR to reprocess the multiplex PCR reads, holding one entry per CDR3 protein. The sample contains 640,000 or so distinct CDR3 sequences, approximately 15% of which appear only once.

This TCR came from a woman aged 18-29 years with Graves' ophthalmopathy. The gene calls are TRBV7-9 and TRBJ2-3, with D perhaps matching TRBD1 or TRBD2 (5 bases each). Sequencing used blood. The CDR3 sequence: CASSGGDGVKRRTDTQYF. The CDR3 nucleotides read TGTGCCAGCAGCGGGGGTGATGGGGTTAAGCGAAGGACAGATACGCAGTATTTT.